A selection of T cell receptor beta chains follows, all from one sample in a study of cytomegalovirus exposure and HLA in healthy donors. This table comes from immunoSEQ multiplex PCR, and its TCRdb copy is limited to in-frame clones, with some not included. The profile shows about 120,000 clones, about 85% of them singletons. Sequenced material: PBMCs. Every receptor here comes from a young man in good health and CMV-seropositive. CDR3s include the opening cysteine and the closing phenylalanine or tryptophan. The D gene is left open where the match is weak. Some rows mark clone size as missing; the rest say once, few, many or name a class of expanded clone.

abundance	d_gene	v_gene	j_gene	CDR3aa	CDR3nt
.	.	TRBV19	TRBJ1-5	CASSTLPGGQPQHF	TGTGCCAGTAGTACTCTACCCGGAGGGCAGCCCCAGCATTTT
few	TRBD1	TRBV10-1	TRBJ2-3	CASSGDRGGSTDTQYF	TGCGCCAGCAGTGGGGACAGGGGCGGGAGCACAGATACGCAGTATTTT
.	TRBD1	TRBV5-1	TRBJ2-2	CASSMRTGPNTGELFF	TGCGCCAGCAGCATGCGGACAGGGCCGAACACCGGGGAGCTGTTTTTT
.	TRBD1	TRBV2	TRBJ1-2	CASSRTGFDGYTF	TGTGCCAGCAGCCGGACAGGGTTTGATGGCTACACCTTC
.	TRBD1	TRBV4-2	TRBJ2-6	CASSHRPGTGEAGANVLTF	TGTGCCAGCAGCCACCGCCCCGGGACAGGGGAAGCCGGGGCCAACGTCCTGACTTTC
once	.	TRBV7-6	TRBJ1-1	CASSSIQGLNTEAFF	TGTGCCAGCAGCTCGATACAGGGACTGAACACTGAAGCTTTCTTT
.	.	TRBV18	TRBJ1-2	CASSTRGESYGYTF	TGTGCCAGCTCCACAAGAGGAGAGAGCTATGGCTACACCTTC
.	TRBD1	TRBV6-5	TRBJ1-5	CASQDRGDQPQHF	TGTGCCTCCCAGGACAGGGGCGATCAGCCCCAGCATTTT
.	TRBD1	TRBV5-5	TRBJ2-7	CASSPGQGALLEQYF	TGTGCCAGCAGCCCGGGACAGGGGGCTCTCCTCGAGCAGTACTTC
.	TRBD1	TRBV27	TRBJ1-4	CASSLGQGGKLFF	TGTGCCAGCAGTTTGGGACAGGGCGGAAAACTGTTTTTT
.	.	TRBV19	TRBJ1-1	CASRSRGNTEAFF	TGTGCCAGTAGATCCCGGGGGAACACTGAAGCTTTCTTT
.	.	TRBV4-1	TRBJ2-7	CASSQDSGNSYEQYF	TGCGCCAGCAGCCAAGATTCAGGGAACTCCTACGAGCAGTACTTC
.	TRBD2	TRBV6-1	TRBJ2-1	CATGTSGSGEQFF	TGTGCCACCGGGACTAGCGGGAGTGGTGAGCAGTTCTTC
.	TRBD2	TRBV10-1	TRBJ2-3	CASSGPGLGATDTQYF	TGCGCCAGCAGTGGCCCGGGACTAGGGGCTACAGATACGCAGTATTTT
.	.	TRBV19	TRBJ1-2	CASEGISETGREGRYTF	TGTGCCAGCGAAGGCATCTCGGAGACCGGGAGGGAAGGGAGGTACACCTTC
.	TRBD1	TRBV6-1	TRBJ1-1	CASSSQGENTEAFF	TGTGCCAGCAGTTCCCAGGGGGAGAACACTGAAGCTTTCTTT
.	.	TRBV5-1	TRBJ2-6	CASSLYSGANVLTF	TGCGCCAGCAGCTTGTACTCTGGGGCCAACGTCCTGACTTTC
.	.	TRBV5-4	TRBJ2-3	CASSLYRSGDTQYF	TGTGCCAGCAGCTTGTACCGGTCCGGAGATACGCAGTATTTT
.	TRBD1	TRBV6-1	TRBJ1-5	CASSEGQGAFGNQPQHF	TGTGCCAGCAGTGAAGGGCAGGGGGCATTTGGCAATCAGCCCCAGCATTTT
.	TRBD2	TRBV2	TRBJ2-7	CASTSGLAALEQYF	TGTGCCAGCACCTCGGGACTAGCGGCACTGGAGCAGTACTTC
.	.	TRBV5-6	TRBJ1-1	CASSLIGEEDTEAFF	TGTGCCAGCAGCTTAATAGGGGAGGAGGACACTGAAGCTTTCTTT
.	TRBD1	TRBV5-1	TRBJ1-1	CASSPGQGYTEAFF	TGCGCCAGCAGTCCGGGACAGGGATACACTGAAGCTTTCTTT
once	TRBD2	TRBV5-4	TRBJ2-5	CASSDQAGEEETQYF	TGTGCCAGCAGCGATCAAGCGGGAGAGGAAGAGACCCAGTACTTC